What follows is one TCR beta chain and its context. Trimming removed 4 bases at V and 10 bases at J, with 14 bases between. In germline, CDR1 is MGHRA, CDR2 YSYEKL. This CDR3 has 14 residues. This specimen belongs to a study of blood T cell repertoires in COVID-19. The overall study: Samples came from the United States, Italy and Spain, spanning acute and convalescent COVID-19. The cDNA or gDNA used as material had been derived from T cells, B-cell-depleted T cells, or PBMCs.

Per the authors' pipeline: Estimated nucleated cell counts came from reference gene primer amplification. Method: immunoSEQ multiplex PCR; TCRdb's copy keeps in-frame clones and lacks some. That table furnishes V, J and clone size, whereas the DNA furnished D and trimming. The table has roughly 70,000 clones, approximately 73% seen once; the top ten hold 14% to 15%. The Seattle patients, enrolled during active infection, were followed longitudinally. J is TRBJ1-6 and V is TRBV4-1, with TRBD1 as a possible D gene (6 bases). This clonotype was obtained from a man between 60 and 70 years old with COVID-19, enrolled during active disease. The sample taken for sequencing was peripheral blood. CDR3 sequence (DNA): TGCGCCAGCAGCCTTGGGGGGGGCCTCTCACCCCTCCACTTT. This translates into CASSLGGGLSPLHF.